The clone carrying this T cell receptor (beta chain) was seen only once. Authors' methods: Reference gene primer amplification gave estimated nucleated cell counts. Sequenced by immunoSEQ multiplex PCR; TCRdb stores in-frame clones only, minus some. That table furnishes V, J and clone size, whereas the DNA furnished D and trimming. The repertoire holds about 260,000 clones, with roughly 90% as singletons. The data derive from a study of blood T cell repertoires in COVID-19. Study context: From the United States, Italy and Spain came samples of acute and convalescent COVID-19. The analysed material was cDNA or gDNA that came from T cells, B-cell-depleted T cells, or PBMCs.

CDR3 length: 17 residues. In germline, CDR1 is GTSNPN, CDR2 SVGIG (reference sequence). Trimming removed 4 bases at V and 6 bases at J, with 22 bases between. The chain couples TRBV30 to TRBJ2-6; the D gene is possibly TRBD1 (6 bases). This TCR derives from a human donor in a cohort sampled during active COVID-19. Sequencing input: peripheral blood. The CDR3 region is CAWIVRDKVPQANVLTF. The CDR3 DNA is TGTGCCTGGATTGTCCGGGACAAGGTGCCTCAGGCCAACGTCCTGACTTTC. Complete variable domain (other parts from reference TRBV30 and TRBJ2-6): SQTIHQWPATLVQPVGSPLSLECTVEGTSNPNLYWYRQAAGRGLQLLFYSVGIGQISSEVPQNLSASRPQDRQFILSSKKLLLSDSGFYLCAWIVRDKVPQANVLTFGAGSRLTVL.